Shown below are 28 T cell receptor beta chains from a single sample sequenced in a study of graft-versus-host responses after intestinal transplantation. The antigens for these receptors are not known. The table came from immunoSEQ multiplex PCR; TCRdb's copy has only in-frame clones and leaves some out. Among about 92,000 clones, 75% to 95% were seen once, and the ten largest hold 6%. The material sequenced was unstimulated CD8+ T cells sorted from spleen or lymph node cells, taken before intestinal transplant. These receptors were collected from a human donor who received an intestinal transplant.

This chain links TRBV15 with TRBJ1-5, with no clear D. The V gene's germline CDR1 is LNHNV and CDR2 YYDKDF (reference sequence). V gave up 4 bases and J gave up 7 bases, with 23 bases separating them. The CDR3 has 17 residues. CDR3 nucleotides: TGTGCCACCAGCACGGATACCGCCAGCCGGTCCGACCAGCCCCAGCATTTT. It specifies CATSTDTASRSDQPQHF.

The chain recombines TRBV7-9 with TRBJ1-2; D uncertain. This CDR3 has 14 residues. CDR1 is SEHNR, CDR2 FQNEAQ, per germline (reference sequence). V was pared by 2 bases and J by 2 bases, with 9 bases between. CDR3: CASSLIDGNYGYTF. Written as DNA, the CDR3 is TGTGCCAGCAGCTTAATTGACGGGAACTATGGCTACACCTTC.

V gene TRBV6-6 combines with J gene TRBJ2-5; 7 nucleotides align to TRBD2. J lost 3 bases, V lost 1 base, and 8 bases had no gene match. The CDR3 has 16 amino acids. Per the germline V gene, CDR1 is MNHNY and CDR2 is SVGAGI (reference sequence). The CDR3 region is CASSYWGQGGEETQYF. CDR3 DNA: TGTGCCAGCAGTTACTGGGGCCAGGGAGGGGAAGAGACCCAGTACTTC.

This clone is a singleton in its sample. DNA for the CDR3: TGTGCCAGCAGTTCCGCCTTCGGAGACAGGCAAGAGACCCAGTACTTC. This translates into CASSSAFGDRQETQYF. The chain employs TRBV27 and TRBJ2-5; perhaps TRBD1 as D (6 bases). V lost 4 bases to trimming and J lost 2 bases, with 17 bases between them. The CDR3 is 16 amino acids. Germline loops: CDR1 MNHEY, CDR2 SMNVEV (reference sequence).

The sample holds a few counts of this clone. The chain links TRBV30 to TRBJ2-2; D may be TRBD1 (7 bases). The CDR3 is made up of 15 amino acids. Trimming left V 0 bases short and J 3 bases short, with 11 bases between. CDR1 is GTSNPN and CDR2 is SVGIG in the germline V gene (reference sequence). The CDR3 DNA is TGTGCCTGGAGTGTACGGGGGACAGACACCGGGGAGCTGTTTTTT. It codes for CAWSVRGTDTGELFF.

The chain is built from TRBV13 and TRBJ2-5; TRBD1 matches at 9 bases. Germline loops: CDR1 PRHDT, CDR2 FYEKMQ (reference sequence). V lost 5 bases and J lost 3; bases outside the gene matches: 4. The CDR3 sequence is 14 residues long. DNA for the CDR3: TGTGCCAGCAGCAGACGGGACAGGGAAGAGACCCAGTACTTC. Its protein product is CASSRRDREETQYF.

The CDR3 DNA reads TGTGCCAGCAGTTATGGCGGGGGGATCCATGAGCAGTTCTTC. Amino acid sequence: CASSYGGGIHEQFF. The chain links TRBV27 to TRBJ2-1, with TRBD2 identical over 8 bases. V lost 4 bases, J lost 8 bases, and 7 bases stayed unmatched. This CDR3 comprises 14 residues. Germline V gives CDR1 MNHEY, CDR2 SMNVEV (reference sequence).

This rearrangement joins TRBV9 to TRBJ1-1, with a possible D match to TRBD1 (5 bases). V lost 4 bases and J 2 bases, leaving 15 bases between the germline ends. Germline CDR1 and CDR2: SGDLS and YYNGEE. CDR3 length: 15 amino acids. The CDR3 sequence is CASSPHRGVNTEAFF. CDR3 in DNA: TGTGCCAGCAGCCCTCATCGGGGCGTTAACACTGAAGCTTTCTTT.

The rearrangement links TRBV15 to TRBJ1-1; D gene ambiguous. CDR3 length: 16 residues. The V gene's germline CDR1 is LNHNV and CDR2 YYDKDF (reference sequence). The germline V and J ends were trimmed by 1 base and 4 bases, with 16 bases remaining between them. As DNA, the CDR3 is TGTGCCACCAGCAGAGGGAACGACCCGGCGGTCACTGAAGCTTTCTTT. Translated: CATSRGNDPAVTEAFF.

J is TRBJ2-3 and V is TRBV15; D is possibly TRBD2 (5 bases). The germline V gene has CDR1 LNHNV and CDR2 YYDKDF (reference sequence). V lost 5 bases and J lost 4, with 16 bases in between. The CDR3 contains 15 residues. The CDR3 coding sequence is TGTGCCACCAGCGAGCCCCTACTAGTTCCAGATACGCAGTATTTT. The encoded protein is CATSEPLLVPDTQYF.

This rearrangement joins TRBV9 to TRBJ2-5; the match to TRBD1 covers 9 bases. Germline loops: CDR1 SGDLS, CDR2 YYNGEE. The CDR3 covers 14 residues. Losses at the gene ends were 3 bases for V and 7 bases for J; bases not matched to a gene: 7. The CDR3 nucleotides are TGTGCCAGCAGCGCACCGGGACAGGGAGCGACCCAGTACTTC. This encodes CASSAPGQGATQYF. The entire variable domain, with the rest obtained from reference TRBV9 and TRBJ2-5, is as follows: DSGVTQTPKHLITATGQRVTLRCSPRSGDLSVYWYQQSLDQGLQFLIQYYNGEERAKGNILERFSAQQFPDLHSELNLSSLELGDSALYFCASSAPGQGATQYFGPGTRLLVL.

V gene TRBV13 combines with J gene TRBJ2-1; D unresolved. Germline V gives CDR1 PRHDT, CDR2 FYEKMQ (reference sequence). There are 15 residues in the CDR3. V was cut by 0 bases and J by 4 bases, with 10 bases left in between. CDR3 in amino acids: CASSLGAEEYNEQFF. DNA of the CDR3: TGTGCCAGCAGCTTAGGCGCAGAAGAGTACAATGAGCAGTTCTTC. Combining the CDR3 with reference TRBV13 and TRBJ2-1 gives the whole variable domain AAGVIQSPRHLIKEKRETATLKCYPIPRHDTVYWYQQGPGQDPQFLISFYEKMQSDKGSIPDRFSAQQFSDYHSELNMSSLELGDSALYFCASSLGAEEYNEQFFGPGTRLTVL.

A few counts support this clone. The chain links TRBV27 to TRBJ1-2, with D uncertain. Trimming removed 4 bases from V and 1 base from J, with 7 bases in between. The CDR3 spans 13 residues. Looked up from germline, CDR1 is MNHEY and CDR2 is SMNVEV (reference sequence). CDR3 coding DNA: TGTGCCAGCAGTTACCGGGATAACTATGGCTACACCTTC. It encodes CASSYRDNYGYTF.

The V gene is TRBV9, the J gene TRBJ2-3; D is uncertain. With 3 bases removed from V and 6 bases from J, the gap between germline ends came to 8 bases. CDR1 is SGDLS, CDR2 YYNGEE, per germline. The CDR3 loop spans 12 amino acids. The CDR3 DNA sequence: TGTGCCAGCAGCGGAGACCCCGATACGCAGTATTTT. It codes for CASSGDPDTQYF. Based on the CDR3 plus reference TRBV9 and TRBJ2-3, the full variable domain is DSGVTQTPKHLITATGQRVTLRCSPRSGDLSVYWYQQSLDQGLQFLIQYYNGEERAKGNILERFSAQQFPDLHSELNLSSLELGDSALYFCASSGDPDTQYFGPGTRLTVL.

This clone was seen just once. The rearrangement joins TRBV4-1 to TRBJ1-6, with 9 positions matching TRBD1. Looked up from germline, CDR1 is MGHRA and CDR2 is YSYEKL. This CDR3 comprises 19 residues. V lost 0 bases, J lost 0 bases, and 6 bases stayed unmatched. The CDR3 region is CASSQDVRDRVSYNSPLHF. The CDR3 DNA is TGCGCCAGCAGCCAAGATGTTCGGGACAGGGTCTCCTATAATTCACCCCTCCACTTT.

CDR3 sequence reads: CASSATGGSGELFF. Written as DNA, the CDR3 is TGTGCCAGCAGCGCGACAGGGGGCAGCGGGGAGCTGTTTTTT. The chain couples TRBV27 to TRBJ2-2, with 10 bases lining up with TRBD1. The CDR3 runs 14 residues. Germline values: CDR1 MNHEY, CDR2 SMNVEV (reference sequence). The V gene end was trimmed by 6 bases and the J gene end by 7 bases; junction bases not matched to a gene: 5.

The chain links TRBV5-4 to TRBJ2-1; 7 nucleotides match TRBD1. The germline CDR1 and CDR2 sequences are SGHNT and YYREEE (reference sequence). With 5 bases clipped from V and 7 bases from J, the junction kept 9 bases outside the gene matches. This CDR3 contains 14 residues. CDR3 nucleotide sequence: TGTGCCAGCAGTCTCGGGGACAGAAAAAATGAGCAGTTCTTC. Encoded protein: CASSLGDRKNEQFF. Looking up the rest from reference TRBV5-4 and TRBJ2-1 gives the full variable domain: ETGVTQSPTHLIKTRGQQVTLRCSSQSGHNTVSWYQQALGQGPQFIFQYYREEENGRGNFPPRFSGLQFPNYSSELNVNALELDDSALYLCASSLGDRKNEQFFGPGTRLTVL.

The V and J genes are TRBV19 and TRBJ1-4; D unclear. Germline V gives CDR1 LNHDA, CDR2 SQIVND (reference sequence). There are 11 residues in the CDR3. The germline V and J ends were trimmed by 5 bases and 8 bases, with 6 bases remaining between them. The CDR3, as DNA: TGTGCCAGTAGTTCCCCGGAAAAACTGTTTTTT. This gives the protein CASSSPEKLFF.

The chain links TRBV11-1 to TRBJ2-5; D not resolved. CDR1 is SGHAT, CDR2 FQDESV, per germline (reference sequence). The CDR3 has 11 residues. With 3 bases removed from V and 3 bases from J, the gap between germline ends came to 2 bases. Written as DNA, the CDR3 is TGTGCCAGCAGCTTGGAAGAGACCCAGTACTTC. Encoded protein: CASSLEETQYF.

This chain joins TRBV10-3 and TRBJ2-1; 9 bases align to TRBD2. The germline V gene has CDR1 ENHRY and CDR2 SYGVKD. Trimming took 8 bases from V and 6 from J; bases not matched to a gene: 5. CDR3 length: 13 amino acids. CDR3 amino acids: CAIWREGPNEQFF. The CDR3 nucleotides read TGTGCCATCTGGCGGGAGGGCCCCAATGAGCAGTTCTTC.

The chain carries TRBV5-4 and TRBJ1-3, with D possibly TRBD1 on 6 matching bases. CDR3 length: 13 amino acids. V was pared by 4 bases and J by 8 bases, with 13 bases between. Looked up from germline, CDR1 is SGHNT and CDR2 is YYREEE (reference sequence). The CDR3: CASSTRGGDTIYF. CDR3 sequence (DNA): TGTGCCAGCAGCACCAGAGGGGGGGACACCATATATTTT.

V and J are TRBV30 and TRBJ1-6; D is uncertain. This CDR3 has 16 amino acids. Germline V gives CDR1 GTSNPN, CDR2 SVGIG (reference sequence). The V end was cut by 3 bases, the J end by 7 bases, with 19 bases between. CDR3 sequence: CAWSPAGPIRNSPLHF. The CDR3 region has the DNA TGTGCCTGGAGCCCCGCTGGGCCAATTCGGAATTCACCCCTCCACTTT. Together with reference TRBV30 and TRBJ1-6, the CDR3 gives the full variable domain: SQTIHQWPATLVQPVGSPLSLECTVEGTSNPNLYWYRQAAGRGLQLLFYSVGIGQISSEVPQNLSASRPQDRQFILSSKKLLLSDSGFYLCAWSPAGPIRNSPLHFGNGTRLTVT.

This rearrangement joins TRBV5-1 to TRBJ2-4, with D maybe TRBD1 (5 bases). From germline, CDR1 is SGHRS and CDR2 YFSETQ. The CDR3 is 13 residues long. Trimming removed 0 bases at V and 11 bases at J, with 12 bases between. CDR3 loop: CASSLGPTRVQYF. DNA of the CDR3: TGCGCCAGCAGCTTGGGGCCAACCAGGGTTCAGTACTTC.

The rearrangement links TRBV7-9 to TRBJ2-1, with D unclear. Germline CDR1 is SEHNR and CDR2 is FQNEAQ (reference sequence). The CDR3 is made up of 11 amino acids. Trimming pared 6 bases from V and 6 bases from J, leaving 6 bases between. This CDR3 reads CASRSRNEQFF. CDR3 coding DNA: TGTGCCAGCAGATCACGCAATGAGCAGTTCTTC.

The chain links TRBV4-2 to TRBJ2-1; either TRBD1 or TRBD2 may fit D (6 bases each). Germline V CDR1 and CDR2: LGHNA, YNFKEQ. The CDR3 spans 15 residues. Trimming removed 3 bases from V and 3 bases from J, with 12 bases in between. The CDR3 region is CASSQGGQDYNEQFF. As DNA, the CDR3 is TGTGCCAGCAGCCAGGGGGGACAAGACTACAATGAGCAGTTCTTC.

This clone was seen just once. CDR3 sequence reads: CASSSENGRPPGSNQPQHF. CDR3 bases: TGCGCCAGCAGCTCTGAGAATGGACGACCCCCGGGCAGCAATCAGCCCCAGCATTTT. The gene calls are TRBV5-1 and TRBJ1-5; no reliable D call. The V gene lost 3 bases and the J gene lost 1 base, with 23 bases spanning the gap. This CDR3 spans 19 amino acids. In germline, CDR1 is SGHRS, CDR2 YFSETQ. Looking up the rest from reference TRBV5-1 and TRBJ1-5 gives the full variable domain: KAGVTQTPRYLIKTRGQQVTLSCSPISGHRSVSWYQQTPGQGLQFLFEYFSETQRNKGNFPGRFSGRQFSNSRSEMNVSTLELGDSALYLCASSSENGRPPGSNQPQHFGDGTRLSIL.

The chain couples TRBV10-1 to TRBJ1-1; TRBD1 might be the D (6 bases). Trimming removed 6 bases from V and 3 bases from J, with 8 bases in between. The CDR3 length is 12 residues. Per germline, CDR1 WNHNN and CDR2 SYGVQD (reference sequence). The CDR3 spells CASSAGDTEAFF. The CDR3 DNA reads as TGCGCCAGCAGCGCAGGGGACACTGAAGCTTTCTTT.

About this clone: Different DNA sequences within this sample yield the same CDR3. The chain links TRBV27 to TRBJ2-1; weak D call: TRBD1 (6 bases). Looked up from germline, CDR1 is MNHEY and CDR2 is SMNVEV (reference sequence). This CDR3 region has 15 residues. The ends were cut back, 2 bases at V and 0 bases at J, with 8 bases in the middle. DNA for the CDR3: TGTGCCAGCAGTTTAACAGGGCCCTCCTACAATGAGCAGTTCTTC. This gives the protein CASSLTGPSYNEQFF.